This T cell receptor (beta chain) was retrieved from a study of regulatory T cells in long-lasting Graves disease. Looking at the study overall: Patients with new Graves' disease had used antithyroid drugs below 3 months.

This clonotype was detected ten times or more. Time point described: newly diagnosed GD, antithyroid drugs for less than 3 months. The TCR library was made from RNA that had been extracted from PBMCs in TRIzol. Roughly 10 milliliters of peripheral blood were taken and placed in EDTA tubes. V trimming: 4 bases; J trimming: 5 bases; junction bases outside the gene matches: 3. The CDR3 covers 15 residues. CDR1 is SGHAT, CDR2 FQNNGV, per germline. For TCR beta, libraries came from iRepertoire HTBI primers and Arm-PCR of CDR3 regions. TCRdb re-called the multiplex PCR reads through MiXCR, storing one row per CDR3 protein. The repertoire holds some 410,000 distinct CDR3 sequences, about a sixth seen once, with roughly 10% in the top ten. The sample was also reused in another study, on T cells in Graves' hyperthyroidism and ophthalmopathy. Turning to that study: Most thyroid clonotypes that were expanded above 0.001 also turned up in blood.

Here the sequenced sample was peripheral blood mononuclear cells (PBMCs), taken at new diagnosis, from a patient treated with antithyroid drugs. This sequence originates from a woman in her thirties with Graves disease. The gene calls are TRBV11-2 and TRBJ2-2; 11 bases fit TRBD2. The CDR3 loop is CASSSRTSGTGELFF. In nucleotides, the CDR3 is TGTGCCAGCAGCTCACGGACTAGCGGGACCGGGGAGCTGTTTTTT.